One TCR beta chain is described in this entry. What it binds is not known. This entry comes from a study of cytomegalovirus exposure and HLA in healthy donors. Germline V gives CDR1 SGHTA, CDR2 FQGNSA. The CDR3 spans 14 residues. Trimming left V 2 bases short and J 2 bases short, with 10 bases between. 60 Vbeta and 13 Jbeta primers were used in PCR. Method: immunoSEQ multiplex PCR; TCRdb's copy keeps in-frame clones and lacks some. The repertoire holds about 170,000 clones, with about 62% as singletons. All donors participated as healthy donors of bone marrow. Study-level results: Later on, an analysis found that several of the most significant clusters appeared to be linked to common viral pathogens, which included parvovirus B19. With further analysis later on, most CMV-associated TCR beta chains appeared HLA-restricted. A classifier reportedly called cytomegalovirus status with high sensitivity and specificity.

This chain links TRBV7-2 with TRBJ2-7, with D perhaps matching TRBD2 (6 bases). This receptor was obtained from a middle-aged man in good health and CMV-seronegative. The material sequenced was PBMCs. The CDR3 protein is CASSLRGLAYEQYF. In DNA, the CDR3 is TGTGCCAGCAGCTTAAGGGGACTGGCCTACGAGCAGTACTTC.